This TCR beta chain was sequenced for a study of blood T cell repertoires in COVID-19. The wider study: Spain, Italy and the United States supplied samples that represented acute and convalescent COVID-19. In each case, the material was cDNA or gDNA derived from T cells, B-cell-depleted T cells, or PBMCs.

The length of the CDR3 is 18 residues. Germline values: CDR1 KGHSH, CDR2 LQKENI. V dropped 2 bases and J dropped 2 bases, with 18 bases sitting between them. Per the study methods: Estimation of nucleated cell counts was performed using reference gene primer amplification. Measured with immunoSEQ multiplex PCR; TCRdb has only the in-frame clones, and not every one. V and J calls and clone size are given by that table; D and trimming were obtained from the DNA. The table lists some 270,000 clones, about four fifths of them singletons, with less than 20% in the top ten. Followed over time, Seattle patients had been enrolled while infection was active.

Material: peripheral blood. V and J are TRBV18 and TRBJ1-4; D unresolved. The TCR was taken from a person aged 65 to 85 with COVID-19, enrolled during active disease. For the CDR3, the DNA is TGTGCCAGCTCACCAGGTGCACTCGGAGGTTCGACTAATGAAAAACTGTTTTTT. It specifies CASSPGALGGSTNEKLFF.